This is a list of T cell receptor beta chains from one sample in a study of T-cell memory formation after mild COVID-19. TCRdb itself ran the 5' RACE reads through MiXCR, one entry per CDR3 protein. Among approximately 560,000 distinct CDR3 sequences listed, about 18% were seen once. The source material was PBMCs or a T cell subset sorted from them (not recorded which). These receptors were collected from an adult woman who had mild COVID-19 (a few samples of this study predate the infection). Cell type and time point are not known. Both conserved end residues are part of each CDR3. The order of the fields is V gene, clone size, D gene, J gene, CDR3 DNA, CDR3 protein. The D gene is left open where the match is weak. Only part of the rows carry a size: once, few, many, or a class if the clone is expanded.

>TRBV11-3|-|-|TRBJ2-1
TGTGCCAGCAGCCCGGCCGGGACAACCTACAATGAGCAGTTCTTC
CASSPAGTTYNEQFF
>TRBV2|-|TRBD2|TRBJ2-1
TGTGCCAGCAGGGGGGGGTATTTGTACGATGAGCAGTTCTTC
CASRGGYLYDEQFF
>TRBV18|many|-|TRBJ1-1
TGTGCCAGCTCACCACCCGGGGGGGGCACTGAAGCTTTCTTT
CASSPPGGGTEAFF
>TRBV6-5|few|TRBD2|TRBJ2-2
TGTGCCAGCAGGACTAGCGGGAGTGGCGGGGAGCTGTTTTTT
CASRTSGSGGELFF
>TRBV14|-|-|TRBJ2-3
TGTGCCAGCAGCCACGCCGGGATCAACCCCGTCACAGATACGCAGTATTTT
CASSHAGINPVTDTQYF
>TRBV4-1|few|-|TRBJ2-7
TGCGCCAGCAGCCCGTTCGGGATAGGGACCGAGGCCTACGAGCAGTACTTC
CASSPFGIGTEAYEQYF
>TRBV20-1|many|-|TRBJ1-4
TGCAGTGCTAGATTCGCTAATGAAAAACTGTTTTTT
CSARFANEKLFF
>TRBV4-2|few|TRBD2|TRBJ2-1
TGTGCCAGCAGCCCGAACCCGGGACTAGCGGGGGGATACAATGAGCAGTTCTTC
CASSPNPGLAGGYNEQFF
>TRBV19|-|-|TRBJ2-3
TGTGCCAGTAGTTCCTCGTGGGGGGCAGGTCTAGATACGCAGTATTTT
CASSSSWGAGLDTQYF
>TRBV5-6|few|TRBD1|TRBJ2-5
TGTGCCAGCAGCCTGTTGGGACAGTTGGGCGAGACCCAGTACTTC
CASSLLGQLGETQYF
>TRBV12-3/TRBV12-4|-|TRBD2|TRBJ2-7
TGTGCCAGCAGTTTAGGTCGGACTAGCGGGACCCTCGAGCAGTACTTC
CASSLGRTSGTLEQYF
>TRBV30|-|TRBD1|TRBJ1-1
TGTGCCTGGAGTAAAAACAGGGGGATCACTGAAGCTTTCTTT
CAWSKNRGITEAFF
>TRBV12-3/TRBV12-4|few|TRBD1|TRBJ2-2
TGTGCCAGCAGTTTAGCGGGGGAGACAGGGATGGCCGGGGAGCTGTTTTTT
CASSLAGETGMAGELFF
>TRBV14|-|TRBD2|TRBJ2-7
TGTGCCAGCAGCCACGAACCGGGACTAGTCTCCTACGAGCAGTACTTC
CASSHEPGLVSYEQYF
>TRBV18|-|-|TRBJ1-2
TGTGCCAGCTCCCCTGAAAGCGACTATGGCTACACCTTC
CASSPESDYGYTF
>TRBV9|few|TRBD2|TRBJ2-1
TGTGCCAGCAGCGTAGCTTGGCAGGGAGGGCCATATGAGCAGTTCTTC
CASSVAWQGGPYEQFF
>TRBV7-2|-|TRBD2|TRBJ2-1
TGTGCCAGCAGGCTGACTAGCGGTAGCTCCTACAATGAGCAGTTCTTC
CASRLTSGSSYNEQFF
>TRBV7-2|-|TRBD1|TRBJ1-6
TGTGCCAGCAGTGACGACAGGGGCAATTCACCCCTCCACTTT
CASSDDRGNSPLHF
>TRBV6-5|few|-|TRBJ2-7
TGTGCCAGCAGTCCTGTCGCGGGTCGTCCCTACGAGCAGTACTTC
CASSPVAGRPYEQYF
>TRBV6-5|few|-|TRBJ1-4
TGTGCCAGCAGTAATGTAGGGAGATCTAATGAAAAACTGTTTTTT
CASSNVGRSNEKLFF
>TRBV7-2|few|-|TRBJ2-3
TGTGCCAGCTCACCAAGGGTTAGCACAGATACGCAGTATTTT
CASSPRVSTDTQYF
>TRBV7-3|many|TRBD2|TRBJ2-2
TGTGCCAGCTCTAGCGGGGGCAACACCGGGGAGCTGTTTTTT
CASSSGGNTGELFF
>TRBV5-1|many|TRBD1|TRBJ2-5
TGCGCCAGCAGCTCCGGGACAGGCCAAGAGACCCAGTACTTC
CASSSGTGQETQYF
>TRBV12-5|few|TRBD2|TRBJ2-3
TGTGCTAGTGGTTCGACTAGCGGGACCACAGATACGCAGTATTTT
CASGSTSGTTDTQYF
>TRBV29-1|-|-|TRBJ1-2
TGCAGCGTAAGGGACACCTACTGGGGCTACACCTTC
CSVRDTYWGYTF
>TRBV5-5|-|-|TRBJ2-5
TGTGCCAGCAGCTTGATCGGAGGGCCTTACGAGACCCAGTACTTC
CASSLIGGPYETQYF
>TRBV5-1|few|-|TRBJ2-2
TGCGCCAGCAGCTTGTATCAGGCCACCGGGGAGCTGTTTTTT
CASSLYQATGELFF
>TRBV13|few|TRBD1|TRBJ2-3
TGTGCCAGCAGCTTAGGCTCCGACAGGGGGCTATCAGATACGCAGTATTTT
CASSLGSDRGLSDTQYF
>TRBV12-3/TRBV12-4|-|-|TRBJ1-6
TGTGCCAGCAGAGGGGGGACCGATAATTCACCCCTCCACTTT
CASRGGTDNSPLHF
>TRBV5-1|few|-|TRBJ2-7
TGCGCCAGCAGCCCCTACCCGAGTTACGAGCAGTACTTC
CASSPYPSYEQYF
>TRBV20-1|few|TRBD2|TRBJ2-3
TGCAGTGCCCTCCCCGAAGCGGGGGCCACAGATACGCAGTATTTT
CSALPEAGATDTQYF
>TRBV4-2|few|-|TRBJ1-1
TGTGCCAGCAGCCAAGAGCCCGGACAGAACACTGAAGCTTTCTTT
CASSQEPGQNTEAFF
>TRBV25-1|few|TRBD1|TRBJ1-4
TGTGCCAGCAGCCACAGGGGGACTGCAACTAATGAAAAACTGTTTTTT
CASSHRGTATNEKLFF
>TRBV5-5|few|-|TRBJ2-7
TGTGCCAGCAGCTTGGGGGTAGGGGTGAGGTCCTACGAGCAGTACTTC
CASSLGVGVRSYEQYF
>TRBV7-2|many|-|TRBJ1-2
TGTGCCAGCAGCTTAGCGCAGGGTACCTATGGCTACACCTTC
CASSLAQGTYGYTF
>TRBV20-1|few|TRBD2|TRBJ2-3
TGCAGTGCTAGAGATCGTACGGGAGGGATCCCAGATACGCAGTATTTT
CSARDRTGGIPDTQYF
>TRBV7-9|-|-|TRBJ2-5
TGTGCCAGCAGCTTATTGCCTAGCAGCCAAGAGACCCAGTACTTC
CASSLLPSSQETQYF
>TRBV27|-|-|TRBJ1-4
TGTGCCAGCAGTTTCCAAGGAGGGAATGAAAAACTGTTTTTT
CASSFQGGNEKLFF
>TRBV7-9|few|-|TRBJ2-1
TGTGCCAGCAGCTTAGGCGGGATCAATGAGCAGTTCTTC
CASSLGGINEQFF
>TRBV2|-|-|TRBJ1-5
TGTGCCAGCAGTGAAGTCCAGGGCTCTAATCAGCCCCAGCATTTT
CASSEVQGSNQPQHF
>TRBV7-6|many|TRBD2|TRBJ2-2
TGTGCCAGCAGCCCCTTTCAAGCGGGGGGCCTGAACACCGGGGAGCTGTTTTTT
CASSPFQAGGLNTGELFF
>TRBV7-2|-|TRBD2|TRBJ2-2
TGTGCCAGCAGCTCCCTGGGACTAGCGTTAGAATTTTACGCCGGGGAGCTGTTTTTT
CASSSLGLALEFYAGELFF
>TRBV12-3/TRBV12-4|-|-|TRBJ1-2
TGTGCCAGCAGTGAAGTACTATATGGCTACACCTTC
CASSEVLYGYTF
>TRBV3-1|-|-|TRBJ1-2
TGTGCCAGCAGCCAAGATATAACAGGCTATGGCTACACCTTC
CASSQDITGYGYTF
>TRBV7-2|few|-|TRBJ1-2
TGTGCCAGCAGCCCTGACGTCTATGGCTACACCTTC
CASSPDVYGYTF
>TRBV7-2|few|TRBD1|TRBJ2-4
TGTGCCAGCAGCTTACGACAGGGGGAGCCGAAAAACATTCAGTACTTC
CASSLRQGEPKNIQYF
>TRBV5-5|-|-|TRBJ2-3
TGTGCCAGCAGCTTGGCCCCCCGGGGACTCGAGGATACGCAGTATTTT
CASSLAPRGLEDTQYF
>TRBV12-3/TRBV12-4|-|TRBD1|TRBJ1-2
TGTGCCAGCAGTTTAAGCCCCCGGACAGGGGGTTATGGCTACACCTTC
CASSLSPRTGGYGYTF
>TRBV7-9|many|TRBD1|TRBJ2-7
TGTGCCAGCAGCGTCGGGACAGGACCCTACGAGCAGTACTTC
CASSVGTGPYEQYF
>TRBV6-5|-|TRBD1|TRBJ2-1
TGTGCCAGCAGTTACCTCGACAGGGGCTACAATGAGCAGTTCTTC
CASSYLDRGYNEQFF
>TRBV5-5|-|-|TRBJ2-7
TGTGCCAGCAGCTTGGAACTACCCTACGAGCAGTACTTC
CASSLELPYEQYF
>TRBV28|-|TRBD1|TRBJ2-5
TGTGCCAGCAGTTCGGACAGGGGACGGCACCAAGAGACCCAGTACTTC
CASSSDRGRHQETQYF
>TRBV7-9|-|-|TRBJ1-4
TGTGCCAGTCGTCGGGGGGACTCAACAACTAATGAAAAACTGTTTTTT
CASRRGDSTTNEKLFF
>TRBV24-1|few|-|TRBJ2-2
TGTGCCACCAGTGATACCTTAGGGACCAACACCGGGGAGCTGTTTTTT
CATSDTLGTNTGELFF